A single sample gave rise to the 3 T cell receptor beta chains below, sequenced in a study of control samples from healthy donors and cancer patients (dated by TCRdb to about 2020). Library prep was done by the immunoSEQ multiplex PCR assay. TCRdb stores this immuneACCESS table with in-frame sequences only. Part of the clones is absent; in the studies checked, under half of the shortfall reflects unresolved V genes, and no reason is known for the rest. Recorded for this sample are about 120,000 clones; approximately 90% of them occurred a single time. Together, the top ten hold approximately 2.2% of the sample. Specimen: blood. The receptor source for this set is a woman aged 65 to 85 in good health.

The V and J genes are TRBV10-1 and TRBJ2-2; weak D call: TRBD2 (6 bases). Trimming took off 7 bases at V and 4 bases at J, with 7 bases between the two ends. Per the germline V gene, CDR1 is WNHNN and CDR2 is SYGVQD (reference sequence). This CDR3 is built from 12 residues. CDR3 nucleotides: TGCGCCAGCAACGGGGGCACCGGGGAGCTGTTTTTT. Translating gives CASNGGTGELFF.

This chain uses TRBV5-6 with TRBJ1-5; D unclear. CDR1 is SGHDT, CDR2 YYEEEE, per germline. The CDR3 extends over 16 amino acids. V lost 0 bases to trimming and J lost 6 bases, with 16 bases between them. Here the CDR3 DNA reads TGTGCCAGCAGCTTGGGAGGACCGGGATTTGGTCAGCCCCAGCATTTT. This codes for CASSLGGPGFGQPQHF.

The genes are TRBV19 and TRBJ2-7; a weak D match, TRBD1 (5 bases). CDR3 length: 13 residues. Germline values: CDR1 LNHDA, CDR2 SQIVND (reference sequence). V lost 3 bases and J 7 bases, leaving 13 bases between the germline ends. CDR3 bases: TGTGCCAGTAGTATTAGTGGGGCAGAGGAGCAGTACTTC. This encodes CASSISGAEEQYF.